The clone carrying this T cell receptor beta chain was seen at least ten times. Its antigen is undetermined. The read terminates 3 residues before the CDR3 end, so the remaining end is supplied by the germline J gene. Germline CDR1 and CDR2: SNHLY and FYNNEI. V lost 6 bases to trimming and J lost 1 base, with 16 bases between them. This CDR3 is built from 16 residues. The entry originates in a study of T cell clonality in common variable immunodeficiency. General study results and limits: CVID subjects showed higher TCRbeta clonality than healthy controls. Compared with controls, CVID subjects had fewer shared TCRbeta clones.

Here immunoSEQ multiplex PCR was the method, and the copy in TCRdb shows in-frame clones only, minus some. Found here are fewer than 75,000 clones, no singletons; the ten largest cover 1.5% to 2%. The rearrangement uses TRBV2 and TRBJ1-5; D call uncertain. This TCR was sampled from a person aged 18 to 69 in good health. Sequenced sample: peripheral blood mononuclear cells. The CDR3 sequence is CASRPDGVTSNQPQHF. Incomplete CDR3 DNA: TGTGCCAGCAGGCCGGACGGGGTCACCAGCAATCAGCCC.